Each of the 14 T cell receptor beta chains below was sequenced from the same sample in a study of cytomegalovirus exposure and HLA in healthy donors. Amplification used 60 Vbeta primers and 13 Jbeta primers. The protocol was immunoSEQ multiplex PCR, while the TCRdb copy is restricted to in-frame clones and leaves out a portion. The sample has 150,000 to 200,000 clones, 85% seen once. Source material: PBMCs. Receptor source: a woman aged 50 to 60 in good health and CMV-seronegative.

The chain combines TRBV7-3 with TRBJ2-1; the match to TRBD1 covers 9 bases. Trimming at V came to 3 bases and at J to 9 bases, leaving 9 bases not matched to a gene. Germline-derived CDR1 and CDR2 are SGHTA and FQGTGA. The CDR3 is made up of 15 amino acids. The CDR3 nucleotides read TGTGCCAGCAGCTTTACAGGGGGCGCCGGGGGTGAGCAGTTCTTC. This sequence encodes CASSFTGGAGGEQFF.

The rearrangement uses TRBV28 and TRBJ2-4; possible D gene TRBD2, 6 bases. This CDR3 comprises 15 residues. From germline, CDR1 is MDHEN and CDR2 SYDVKM. V lost 8 bases, J lost 1 base, and 15 bases lay in between. CDR3 region: CASGVLEGAKNIQYF. CDR3 nucleotides: TGTGCCAGCGGGGTCTTGGAGGGGGCCAAAAACATTCAGTACTTC.

As to this clone: Other DNA sequences within the sample encode an identical CDR3. The rearrangement joins TRBV28 to TRBJ2-7, with TRBD1 as a possible D gene (5 bases). Germline V CDR1 and CDR2: MDHEN, SYDVKM. The CDR3 has 13 residues. Trimming left V 8 bases short and J 2 bases short, with 13 bases between. CDR3 residues: CASRRQGPYEQYF. CDR3 coding DNA: TGTGCCAGCCGTCGGCAGGGTCCCTACGAGCAGTACTTC.

The V and J genes are TRBV7-2 and TRBJ2-5; 11 nucleotides match TRBD1. From germline, CDR1 is SGHTA and CDR2 FQGNSA. V lost 5 bases to trimming and J lost 2 bases; unmatched junction nucleotides: 4. The CDR3 spans 15 residues. The CDR3 here is CASSGQGATQETQYF. The CDR3 nucleotides read TGTGCCAGCAGCGGACAGGGGGCGACTCAAGAGACCCAGTACTTC.

The rearrangement links TRBV6-5 to TRBJ1-2; possibly TRBD1 for D (5 bases). Germline V gene lookup returns CDR1 MNHEY and CDR2 SVGAGI. Deletions cut 6 bases from V and 1 base from J, with 12 bases between. The CDR3 extends over 14 amino acids. CDR3 loop: CASRRQPHNYGYTF. Written as DNA, the CDR3 is TGTGCCAGCAGACGACAGCCTCATAACTATGGCTACACCTTC.

The chain employs TRBV6-4 and TRBJ2-3, with 8 bases lining up with TRBD1. Germline V gives CDR1 MRHNA, CDR2 SNTAGT. CDR3 length: 18 amino acids. With 4 bases clipped from V and 6 bases from J, the junction kept 18 bases outside the gene matches. CDR3 region: CASSASPLDRAFPDTQYF. The DNA for the CDR3 is TGTGCCAGCAGTGCCTCCCCGTTGGACAGGGCCTTCCCCGATACGCAGTATTTT.

This chain links TRBV19 with TRBJ2-7, with 7 bases that match TRBD1. In germline, CDR1 is LNHDA, CDR2 SQIVND (reference sequence). V lost 5 bases, J lost 1 base, and 5 bases stayed unmatched. The CDR3 loop spans 14 amino acids. CDR3 nucleotides: TGTGCCAGTAGTTTGTGGGACAGATCCTACGAGCAGTACTTC. Its translation is CASSLWDRSYEQYF.

The chain has TRBV29-1 and TRBJ2-5, with 10 bases identical to TRBD2. The last part of the DNA fits TRBJ2-7 better; the J call may be wrong. Germline V CDR1 and CDR2: SQVTM, ANQGSEA. The CDR3 covers 15 residues. The CDR3 DNA reads as TGCAGCGTGGTGCTAGCGGGAGCAAAGTTCTACGAGCAGTACTTC. This codes for CSVVLAGAKFYEQYF.

The V gene is TRBV11-2, the J gene TRBJ2-1; 7 bases map to TRBD2. This CDR3 comprises 15 residues. J lost 6 bases, V lost 2 bases, and 7 bases had no gene match. The V gene's germline CDR1 is SGHAT and CDR2 FQNNGV. In DNA, the CDR3 is TGTGCCAGCAGCTTAAAAGGACTAGGAAGCAATGAGCAGTTCTTC. It specifies CASSLKGLGSNEQFF.

Concerning this clone: The same CDR3 arises from other DNA sequences in this sample as well. J is TRBJ2-5 and V is TRBV11-3, with 13 bases matching TRBD2. V gave up 5 bases and J gave up 3 bases; unmatched junction bases: 6. The CDR3 spans 16 residues. Germline CDR1 SGHNT, CDR2 YENEEA. This CDR3 is CASSLGGLAGKETQYF. The CDR3 DNA reads TGTGCCAGCAGCCTGGGGGGACTAGCGGGAAAAGAGACCCAGTACTTC.

The chain employs TRBV6-4 and TRBJ1-5; TRBD1 agrees at 7 bases. CDR3 length: 13 amino acids. The J segment lost 3 bases and the V segment lost 6 bases, leaving 2 bases of the junction unmatched. In germline, CDR1 is MRHNA, CDR2 SNTAGT. CDR3 region: CASRGQHNQPQHF. CDR3 nucleotide sequence: TGTGCCAGCAGGGGACAGCACAATCAGCCCCAGCATTTT.

The V call is TRBV27, the J call TRBJ1-2, with 10 bases identical to TRBD1. The germline CDR1 and CDR2 sequences are MNHEY and SMNVEV (reference sequence). CDR3 size: 14 residues. With 2 bases clipped from V and 7 bases from J, the junction kept 4 bases outside the gene matches. The CDR3 DNA is TGTGCCAGCAGTTTAGACAGGGGGCTAGGTGGCTACACCTTC. It codes for CASSLDRGLGGYTF.

This chain links TRBV28 with TRBJ2-7; possibly TRBD1 for D (6 bases). The germline CDR1 and CDR2 sequences are MDHEN and SYDVKM. The V end lost 7 bases, the J end lost 8 bases, and 12 bases lay between the germline ends. The CDR3 contains 11 residues. The CDR3 DNA follows: TGTGCCAGCACCGATCGGGACAAGCAGTACTTC. It specifies CASTDRDKQYF.

The rearrangement uses TRBV6-5 and TRBJ2-3, with 10 positions matching TRBD2. Looked up from germline, CDR1 is MNHEY and CDR2 is SVGAGI. V was pared by 5 bases and J by 1 base, with 3 bases of the junction left unmatched. CDR3 length: 15 residues. This CDR3 reads CASSPSGRGTDTQYF. The CDR3 DNA reads as TGTGCCAGCAGTCCTAGCGGGAGAGGCACAGATACGCAGTATTTT.